This T cell receptor (beta chain) emerged from a study of blood T cell repertoires in COVID-19. At the level of the study: The origin of the acute and convalescent COVID-19 samples was the United States, Italy and Spain.

Original data processing: Estimation of nucleated cell counts was performed using reference gene primer amplification. Sequencing was performed with immunoSEQ multiplex PCR; in TCRdb, only in-frame clones are kept and a portion is missing. V, J and clone size were drawn from that table, and D and trimming were deduced from the DNA. Seen here are 300,000 to 450,000 clones, more than 70% observed once, and the top ten hold under 5%. In germline, CDR1 is MDHEN, CDR2 SYDVKM. Deletions cut 11 bases from V and 7 bases from J, with 15 bases between. The CDR3 totals 13 residues. The specimen was peripheral blood. The J gene is TRBJ1-6, the V gene TRBV28; no reliable D call. This TCR was recovered from a woman aged 60-70 years with COVID-19, enrolled during active disease. CDR3 nucleotide sequence: TGTGCCGAGTCCCGTCTTTTAAATTCACCCCTCCACTTT. The encoded protein is CAESRLLNSPLHF.